The present TCR beta chain was sequenced within a study of response to subunit inactivated influenza vaccine. Concerning this clonotype: Its antigen is still unknown.

Trimming cost V 1 base and J 7 bases; bases outside gene matches: 10. The V gene's germline CDR1 is LNHDA and CDR2 SQIVND (reference sequence). This CDR3 has 17 amino acids. Broader study findings: Authors suggested each seasonal influenza vaccination recruits few new T cells.

TCRdb processed the RT-PCR reads anew with MiXCR; each CDR3 protein has one entry. The data hold about 650,000 distinct CDR3 sequences, with approximately 15% observed a single time. Sequenced material: PBMCs from blood, taken 14 to 15 days before vaccination. The chain uses TRBV19 and TRBJ2-1, with 10 bases aligning to TRBD2. This TCR came from a man aged 50-60 years who received an inactivated influenza vaccine. This CDR3 is CASSIAASGSRQNEQFF. As DNA, the CDR3 is TGTGCCAGTAGTATAGCGGCTAGCGGGAGTAGGCAGAATGAGCAGTTCTTC.